The source of this TCR beta chain is a study of vaccination effects on CD4 cells after COVID-19. Clones were sequenced by immunoSEQ multiplex PCR, and TCRdb holds only the in-frame ones, with some missing. The sample lists approximately 47,000 clones, roughly 70% seen once, with 6.5% to 8.5% in the top ten. Cultured cells yielded isolated CD4+ T cells after 10 to 11 days. Participants completed two doses of the BNT162b2 or mRNA-1273 vaccine. Half-medium changes using IL-2 medium occurred on days 3 and 7. This CDR3 is built from 12 residues. CDR1 is SNHLY and CDR2 is FYNNEI in the germline V gene. V lost 6 bases to trimming and J lost 15 bases; unmatched junction nucleotides: 3. Comment on this clone: Antigen specificity is unknown.

This clonotype was sampled from a human donor who received a COVID-19 vaccine. The specimen was CD4+ T cells from PBMCs cultured without peptide, collected after COVID-19 vaccination. The J gene is TRBJ1-6, the V gene TRBV2, with 12 bases aligning to TRBD1. CDR3 sequence: CASRGDRGLLHF. DNA of the CDR3: TGTGCCAGCAGGGGGGACAGGGGGCTCCTCCACTTT.